These 19 T cell receptor beta chains were sequenced from one sample in a study of cytomegalovirus exposure and HLA in healthy donors. PCR employed 60 Vbeta and 13 Jbeta primers. Profiled with immunoSEQ multiplex PCR; TCRdb holds only in-frame clones, not every one. The sample holds approximately 82,000 clones, around 10% seen once. Sequenced sample: PBMCs. The origin of the receptors is a man in his fifties or sixties in good health and CMV-seropositive.

At least ten counts were recorded for this clone. The chain joins TRBV29-1 to TRBJ1-4; D call uncertain. The CDR3 extends over 12 amino acids. The V and J ends lost 3 bases and 7 bases respectively, with 9 bases between them. The germline V gene encodes CDR1 SQVTM and CDR2 ANQGSEA. CDR3 bases: TGCAGCGTTGAGCAGCGAGGTGAAAAACTGTTTTTT. It yields the protein CSVEQRGEKLFF.

The chain recombines TRBV2 with TRBJ2-5, with 9 bases aligning to TRBD2. V gave up 7 bases and J gave up 2 bases; unmatched junction bases: 2. CDR1 SNHLY and CDR2 FYNNEI come from the germline V gene. The CDR3 runs 13 residues. CDR3 in DNA: TGTGCCAGCACCCTAGCGGGACAAGAGACCCAGTACTTC. Amino acid sequence: CASTLAGQETQYF.

V usage is TRBV4-1 and J usage is TRBJ2-3; D is uncertain. This CDR3 comprises 15 residues. The germline gives CDR1 MGHRA, CDR2 YSYEKL. V was trimmed by 0 bases and J by 4 bases, leaving 11 bases between them. Here the CDR3 reads CASSQDLRSADTQYF. The CDR3 region has the DNA TGCGCCAGCAGCCAAGATTTAAGGAGCGCAGATACGCAGTATTTT.

The gene calls are TRBV11-2 and TRBJ2-1, with TRBD2 identical over 11 bases. The CDR3 is 16 residues long. Germline values: CDR1 SGHAT, CDR2 FQNNGV. V shed 3 bases, J shed 5 bases, and the junction held 6 bases outside the gene matches. The CDR3 reads CASSLGGTSGNNEQFF. The CDR3 coding sequence is TGTGCCAGCAGCTTGGGTGGGACTAGCGGTAACAATGAGCAGTTCTTC.

The gene calls are TRBV4-1 and TRBJ1-6; a possible D gene is TRBD1 (6 bases). Trimming removed 0 bases from V and 9 bases from J, with 12 bases in between. CDR3 size: 15 residues. Germline V gene sequence: CDR1 MGHRA, CDR2 YSYEKL. The CDR3 DNA reads as TGCGCCAGCAGCCAAGATGGCAGGGGTGGTTCACCCCTCCACTTT. Amino acids: CASSQDGRGGSPLHF.

This chain links TRBV2 with TRBJ2-3, with TRBD1 as a possible D gene (6 bases). The CDR3 covers 15 residues. Germline loops: CDR1 SNHLY, CDR2 FYNNEI. The V end lost 5 bases, the J end lost 4 bases, and 16 bases lay between the germline ends. The CDR3 DNA is TGTGCCAGCAGTACCAACAGGGTTGGGGCAGATACGCAGTATTTT. Residues: CASSTNRVGADTQYF.

The sample holds a few counts of this clone. The chain employs TRBV10-1 and TRBJ1-1, with D possibly being TRBD1 (5 bases). V dropped 2 bases and J dropped 3 bases, with 10 bases sitting between them. This CDR3 region has 14 residues. The germline V gene encodes CDR1 WNHNN and CDR2 SYGVQD (reference sequence). The CDR3 here is CASSETGPYTEAFF. The CDR3 nucleotides are TGCGCCAGCAGTGAGACAGGACCCTACACTGAAGCTTTCTTT.

This clone has a handful of counts. This chain uses TRBV27 with TRBJ2-5; 11 positions agree with TRBD2. Trimming cost V 6 bases and J 4 bases; bases outside gene matches: 4. The length of the CDR3 is 14 residues. The germline gives CDR1 MNHEY, CDR2 SMNVEV (reference sequence). Here the CDR3 reads CASRLAGEGETQYF. The CDR3 nucleotides are TGTGCCAGCAGACTAGCGGGGGAGGGAGAGACCCAGTACTTC.

This sequence joins TRBV9 and TRBJ1-6; 7 bases are a match to TRBD1. The trim removed 5 bases at V and 9 bases at J, leaving 11 bases unmatched. Per the germline V gene, CDR1 is SGDLS and CDR2 is YYNGEE. The CDR3 has 15 amino acids. Here the CDR3 reads CASRWGTGEASPLHF. In DNA form, the CDR3 reads TGTGCCAGCAGGTGGGGTACAGGGGAAGCTTCACCCCTCCACTTT.

This clone was observed many times. J is TRBJ2-1 and V is TRBV6-1, with 9 bases lining up with TRBD1. The germline gives CDR1 MNHNS, CDR2 SASEGT. The CDR3 is 14 residues long. Losses at the gene ends were 4 bases for V and 7 bases for J; bases not matched to a gene: 5. CDR3 sequence (DNA): TGTGCCAGCAGTGTACAGGGGGCATATAATGAGCAGTTCTTC. It is translated as CASSVQGAYNEQFF.

This clone was counted only a few times. The chain has TRBV7-6 and TRBJ1-1; 10 positions agree with TRBD1. Trimming took 7 bases from V and 3 from J; bases not matched to a gene: 5. The CDR3 length is 14 residues. In germline, CDR1 is SGHVS, CDR2 FNYEAQ. The CDR3 DNA reads as TGTGCCAGCATCCCGACAGGGGGCTACACTGAAGCTTTCTTT. It codes for CASIPTGGYTEAFF.

The chain links TRBV5-1 to TRBJ2-7, with a weak D call TRBD2 (6 bases). The CDR3 contains 15 residues. The V gene's germline CDR1 is SGHRS and CDR2 YFSETQ. With 0 bases removed from V and 0 bases from J, the gap between germline ends came to 10 bases. Written as DNA, the CDR3 is TGCGCCAGCAGCTTGGTGCCGGGAGACTCCTACGAGCAGTACTTC. This gives the protein CASSLVPGDSYEQYF.

The chain combines TRBV6-1 with TRBJ1-5; a weak D match, TRBD1 (5 bases). From germline, CDR1 is MNHNS and CDR2 SASEGT. The CDR3 length is 15 residues. Between the trimmed V and J ends, which lost 6 bases and 0 bases, there was a span of 12 bases. In DNA, the CDR3 is TGTGCCAGCAGCTCGGGACTGAATAGCAATCAGCCCCAGCATTTT. As protein: CASSSGLNSNQPQHF.

The rearrangement links TRBV5-6 to TRBJ2-2, with TRBD2 matching 9 bases. J was trimmed by 8 bases and V by 3 bases; bases with no gene match: 11. The germline V gene has CDR1 SGHDT and CDR2 YYEEEE. The CDR3 runs to 16 residues. This chain's CDR3 is CASSSDSSGRIGELFF. DNA for the CDR3: TGTGCCAGCAGCTCGGATAGTAGCGGGAGAATTGGGGAGCTGTTTTTT.

The chain joins TRBV7-8 to TRBJ1-5; 8 bases are a match to TRBD1. Unmatched junction bases numbered 8, after V lost 3 bases and J lost 4 bases. From germline, CDR1 is SGHVS and CDR2 FQNEAQ. This CDR3 has 16 residues. CDR3: CASSFEAGGWNQPQHF. In nucleotides, the CDR3 is TGTGCCAGCAGCTTTGAGGCAGGGGGCTGGAATCAGCCCCAGCATTTT.

This clone was seen a handful of times. CDR3 sequence reads: CASSFSPILGGAKNIQYF. The DNA for the CDR3 is TGTGCCAGCAGTTTTAGTCCCATCCTAGGGGGAGCCAAAAACATTCAGTACTTC. This chain connects TRBV27 to TRBJ2-4; TRBD1 might be the D (6 bases). Trimming shortened V by 3 bases and J by 0 bases, and 18 bases separated the two germline ends. Germline V lookup: CDR1 MNHEY, CDR2 SMNVEV (reference sequence). The CDR3 loop spans 18 amino acids.

This clone was detected only a few times. The chain couples TRBV19 to TRBJ2-2; the D gene is possibly TRBD1 (5 bases). This CDR3 is 13 amino acids long. CDR1 and CDR2 from the germline V gene are LNHDA and SQIVND (reference sequence). Between the trimmed V and J ends, which lost 6 bases and 7 bases, there was a span of 12 bases. CDR3 in DNA: TGTGCCAGTAGCCCCAGGGCTAGCGGGGAGCTGTTTTTT. Its translation is CASSPRASGELFF.

The chain carries TRBV5-1 and TRBJ2-5, with 13 bases fitting TRBD2. Germline CDR1 SGHRS, CDR2 YFSETQ. Losses at the gene ends were 3 bases for V and 9 bases for J; bases not matched to a gene: 5. The CDR3 loop spans 14 amino acids. In DNA form, the CDR3 reads TGCGCCAGCAGCTCAACTAGCGGGGGGGCCCCCCAGTACTTC. Translated, it gives CASSSTSGGAPQYF. The variable domain in full, with the rest retrieved from reference TRBV5-1 and TRBJ2-5, is KAGVTQTPRYLIKTRGQQVTLSCSPISGHRSVSWYQQTPGQGLQFLFEYFSETQRNKGNFPGRFSGRQFSNSRSEMNVSTLELGDSALYLCASSSTSGGAPQYFGPGTRLLVL.

The gene calls are TRBV6-5 and TRBJ2-7; tentative D call: TRBD1 (5 bases). The CDR3 totals 16 residues. Trimming left V 0 bases short and J 2 bases short, with 14 bases between. Per the germline V gene, CDR1 is MNHEY and CDR2 is SVGAGI. The CDR3 DNA reads as TGTGCCAGCAGTTACTCGACAGCCAGCCTGGCCTACGAGCAGTACGTC. It translates to CASSYSTASLAYEQYV.